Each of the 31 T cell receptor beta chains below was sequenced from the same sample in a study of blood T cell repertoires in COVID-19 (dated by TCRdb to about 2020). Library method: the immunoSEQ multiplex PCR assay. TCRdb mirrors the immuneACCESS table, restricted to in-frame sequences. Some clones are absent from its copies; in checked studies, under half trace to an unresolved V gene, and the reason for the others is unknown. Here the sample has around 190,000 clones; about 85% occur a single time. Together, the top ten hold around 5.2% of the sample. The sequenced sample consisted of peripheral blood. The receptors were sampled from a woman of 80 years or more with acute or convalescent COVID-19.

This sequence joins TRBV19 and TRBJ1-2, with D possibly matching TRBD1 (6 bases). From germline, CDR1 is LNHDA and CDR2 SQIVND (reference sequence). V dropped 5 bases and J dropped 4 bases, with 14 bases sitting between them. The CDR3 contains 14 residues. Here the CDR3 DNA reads TGTGCCAGTAGTGAAGCGGGGGCGACCTATGGCTACACCTTC. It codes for CASSEAGATYGYTF.

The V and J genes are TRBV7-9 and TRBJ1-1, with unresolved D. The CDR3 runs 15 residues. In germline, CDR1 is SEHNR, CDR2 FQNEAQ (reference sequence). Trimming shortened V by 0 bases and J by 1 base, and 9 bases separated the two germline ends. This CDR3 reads CASSLAHNRNTEAFF. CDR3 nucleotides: TGTGCCAGCAGCTTAGCGCATAACAGGAACACTGAAGCTTTCTTT.

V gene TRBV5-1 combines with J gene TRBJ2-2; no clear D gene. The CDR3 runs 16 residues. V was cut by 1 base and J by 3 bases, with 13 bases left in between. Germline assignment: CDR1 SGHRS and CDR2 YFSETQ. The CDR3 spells CASSLHSGDYTGELFF. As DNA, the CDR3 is TGCGCCAGCAGCTTGCATTCCGGAGATTACACCGGGGAGCTGTTTTTT.

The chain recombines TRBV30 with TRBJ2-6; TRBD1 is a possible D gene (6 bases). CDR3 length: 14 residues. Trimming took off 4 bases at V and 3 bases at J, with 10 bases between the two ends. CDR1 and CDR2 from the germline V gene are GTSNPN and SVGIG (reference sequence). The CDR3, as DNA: TGTGCCTGGAAGGGGGTTCGTGGGGCCAACGTCCTGACTTTC. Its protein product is CAWKGVRGANVLTF.

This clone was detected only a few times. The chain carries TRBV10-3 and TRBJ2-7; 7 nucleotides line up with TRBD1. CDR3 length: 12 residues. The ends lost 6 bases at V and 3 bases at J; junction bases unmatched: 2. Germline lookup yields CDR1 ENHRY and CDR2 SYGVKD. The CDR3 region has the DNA TGTGCCATCAGACGGGACAGCTACGAGCAGTACTTC. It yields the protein CAIRRDSYEQYF.

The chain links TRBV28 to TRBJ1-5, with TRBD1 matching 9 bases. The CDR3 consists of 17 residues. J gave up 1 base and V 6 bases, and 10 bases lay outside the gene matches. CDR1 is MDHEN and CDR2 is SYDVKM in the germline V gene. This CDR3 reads CASRGNGQGRSNQPQHF. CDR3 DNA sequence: TGTGCCAGCAGGGGTAATGGACAGGGGAGAAGCAATCAGCCCCAGCATTTT.

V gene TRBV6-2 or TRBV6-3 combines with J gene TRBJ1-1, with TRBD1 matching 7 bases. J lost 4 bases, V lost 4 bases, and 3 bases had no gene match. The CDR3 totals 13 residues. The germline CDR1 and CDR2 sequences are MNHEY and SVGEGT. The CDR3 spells CASSSYRGTEAFF. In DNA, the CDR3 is TGTGCCAGCAGTTCATACAGGGGCACTGAAGCTTTCTTT.

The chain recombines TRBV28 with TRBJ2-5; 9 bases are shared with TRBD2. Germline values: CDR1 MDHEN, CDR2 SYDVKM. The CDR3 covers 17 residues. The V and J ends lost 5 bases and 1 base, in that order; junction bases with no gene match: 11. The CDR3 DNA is TGTGCCAGCAGTCTTACCGGAGCGGGAGGCCCCCAAGAGACCCAGTACTTC. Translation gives CASSLTGAGGPQETQYF.

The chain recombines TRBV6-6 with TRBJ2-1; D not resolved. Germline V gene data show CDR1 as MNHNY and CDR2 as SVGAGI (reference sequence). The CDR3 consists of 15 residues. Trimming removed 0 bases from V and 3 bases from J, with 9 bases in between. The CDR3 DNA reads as TGTGCCAGCAGTTACTCAAGAGCCTACTACAATGAGCAGTTCTTC. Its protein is CASSYSRAYYNEQFF.

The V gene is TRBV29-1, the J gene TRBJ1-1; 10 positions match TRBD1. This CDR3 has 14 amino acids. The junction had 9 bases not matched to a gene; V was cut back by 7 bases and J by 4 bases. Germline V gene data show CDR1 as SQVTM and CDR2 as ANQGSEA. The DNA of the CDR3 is TGCAGCGCCCTACGACAGGGGGCGGGCACTGAAGCTTTCTTT. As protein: CSALRQGAGTEAFF.

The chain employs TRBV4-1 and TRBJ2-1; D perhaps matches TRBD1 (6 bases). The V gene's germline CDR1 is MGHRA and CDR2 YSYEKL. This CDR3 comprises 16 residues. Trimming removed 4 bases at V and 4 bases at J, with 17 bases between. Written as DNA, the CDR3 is TGCGCCAGCAGCCCGCGGACAGAGACGATTTACAATGAGCAGTTCTTC. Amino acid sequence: CASSPRTETIYNEQFF.

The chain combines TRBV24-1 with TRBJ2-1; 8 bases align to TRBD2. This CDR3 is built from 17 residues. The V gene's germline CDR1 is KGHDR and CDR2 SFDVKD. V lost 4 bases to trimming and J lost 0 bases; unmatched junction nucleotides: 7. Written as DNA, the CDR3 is TGTGCCACCAGTGACTCCCTAGCGGGCGTCTCCTACAATGAGCAGTTCTTC. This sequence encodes CATSDSLAGVSYNEQFF.

Here the CDR3 DNA reads TGTGCCAGTCTATTTGACAGGGGGCGCCGGGAACAGCCCCAGCATTTT. Translating gives CASLFDRGRREQPQHF. J is TRBJ1-5 and V is TRBV28; the match to TRBD1 covers 10 bases. The CDR3 length is 16 residues. From germline, CDR1 is MDHEN and CDR2 SYDVKM. V shed 9 bases, J shed 7 bases, and the junction held 15 bases outside the gene matches.

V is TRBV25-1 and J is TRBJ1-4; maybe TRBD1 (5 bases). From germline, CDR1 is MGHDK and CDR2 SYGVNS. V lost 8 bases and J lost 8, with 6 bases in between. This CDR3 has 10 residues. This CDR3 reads CASGAEKLFF. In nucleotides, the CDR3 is TGTGCCAGCGGGGCGGAAAAACTGTTTTTT.

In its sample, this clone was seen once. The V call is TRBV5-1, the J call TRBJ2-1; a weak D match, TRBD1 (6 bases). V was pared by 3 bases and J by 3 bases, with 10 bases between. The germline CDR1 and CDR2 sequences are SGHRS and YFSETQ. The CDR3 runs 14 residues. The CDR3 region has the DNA TGCGCCAGCAGCTCCCCGGACAGCTACAATGAGCAGTTCTTC. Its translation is CASSSPDSYNEQFF.

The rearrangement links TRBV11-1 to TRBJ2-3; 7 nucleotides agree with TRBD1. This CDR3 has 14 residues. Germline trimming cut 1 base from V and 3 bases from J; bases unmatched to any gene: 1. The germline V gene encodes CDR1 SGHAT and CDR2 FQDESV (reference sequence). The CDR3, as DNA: TGTGCCAGCAGCTTAGACAGGGGAACAGATACGCAGTATTTT. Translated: CASSLDRGTDTQYF.

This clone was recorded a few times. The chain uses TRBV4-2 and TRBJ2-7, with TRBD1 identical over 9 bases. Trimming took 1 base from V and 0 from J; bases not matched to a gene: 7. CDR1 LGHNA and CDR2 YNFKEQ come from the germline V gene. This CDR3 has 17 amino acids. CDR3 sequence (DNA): TGTGCCAGCAGCCAAGCGGAGGGACAGGGTGGCTCCTACGAGCAGTACTTC. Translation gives CASSQAEGQGGSYEQYF.

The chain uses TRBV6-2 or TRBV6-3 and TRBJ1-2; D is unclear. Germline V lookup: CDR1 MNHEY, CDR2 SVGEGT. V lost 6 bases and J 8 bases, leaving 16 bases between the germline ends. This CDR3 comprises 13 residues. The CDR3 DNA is TGTGCCAGCAGCCTTTGGACCTCGGGGGGCTACACCTTC. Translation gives CASSLWTSGGYTF.

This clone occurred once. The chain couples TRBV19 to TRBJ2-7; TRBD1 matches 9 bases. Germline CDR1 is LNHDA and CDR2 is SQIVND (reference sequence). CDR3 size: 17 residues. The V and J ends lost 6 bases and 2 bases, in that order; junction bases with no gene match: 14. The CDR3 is CASRATPGQGLTYEQYF. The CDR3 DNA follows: TGTGCCAGTAGAGCGACCCCGGGACAGGGCTTGACCTACGAGCAGTACTTC.

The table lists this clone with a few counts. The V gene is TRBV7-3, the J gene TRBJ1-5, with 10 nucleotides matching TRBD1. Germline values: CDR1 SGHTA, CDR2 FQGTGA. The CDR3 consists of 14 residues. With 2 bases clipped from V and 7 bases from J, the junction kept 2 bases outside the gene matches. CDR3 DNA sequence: TGTGCCAGCAGCTTAGTGGGACAGGGGCAGCCCCAGCATTTT. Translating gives CASSLVGQGQPQHF.

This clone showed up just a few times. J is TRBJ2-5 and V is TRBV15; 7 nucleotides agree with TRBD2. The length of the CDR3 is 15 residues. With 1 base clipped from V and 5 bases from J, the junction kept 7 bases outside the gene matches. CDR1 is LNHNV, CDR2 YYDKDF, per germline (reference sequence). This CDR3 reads CATSRVWEGSETQYF. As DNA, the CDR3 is TGTGCCACCAGCAGAGTCTGGGAGGGTTCGGAGACCCAGTACTTC.

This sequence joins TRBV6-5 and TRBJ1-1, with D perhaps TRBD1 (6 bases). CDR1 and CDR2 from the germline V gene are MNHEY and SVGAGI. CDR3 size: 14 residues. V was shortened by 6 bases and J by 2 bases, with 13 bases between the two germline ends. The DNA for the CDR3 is TGTGCCAGCAGCACAGGGAATTATAACACTGAAGCTTTCTTT. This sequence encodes CASSTGNYNTEAFF.

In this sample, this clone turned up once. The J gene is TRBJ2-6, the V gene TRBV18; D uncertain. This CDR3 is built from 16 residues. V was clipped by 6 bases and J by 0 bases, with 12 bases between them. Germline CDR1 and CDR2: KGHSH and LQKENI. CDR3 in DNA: TGTGCCAGCTCTCCAAGAAGCCTCTCTGGGGCCAACGTCCTGACTTTC. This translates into CASSPRSLSGANVLTF.

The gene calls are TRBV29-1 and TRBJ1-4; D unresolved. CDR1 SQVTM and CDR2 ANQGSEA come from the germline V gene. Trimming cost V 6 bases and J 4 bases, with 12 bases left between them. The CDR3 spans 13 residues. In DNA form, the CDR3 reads TGCAGCGTCTCGACGGGGTTTAATGAAAAACTGTTTTTT. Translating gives CSVSTGFNEKLFF.

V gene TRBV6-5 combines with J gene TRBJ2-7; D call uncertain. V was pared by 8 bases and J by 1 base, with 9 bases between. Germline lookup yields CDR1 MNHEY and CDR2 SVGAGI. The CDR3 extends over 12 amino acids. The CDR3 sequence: CASRQASYEQYF. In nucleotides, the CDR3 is TGTGCCAGCCGGCAGGCTTCCTACGAGCAGTACTTC.

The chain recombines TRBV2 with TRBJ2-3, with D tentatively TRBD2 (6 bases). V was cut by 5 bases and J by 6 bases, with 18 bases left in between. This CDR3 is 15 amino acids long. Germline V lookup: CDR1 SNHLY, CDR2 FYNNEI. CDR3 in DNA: TGTGCCAGCAGTCCCGGAAGAGCGGGTATCGATACGCAGTATTTT. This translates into CASSPGRAGIDTQYF.

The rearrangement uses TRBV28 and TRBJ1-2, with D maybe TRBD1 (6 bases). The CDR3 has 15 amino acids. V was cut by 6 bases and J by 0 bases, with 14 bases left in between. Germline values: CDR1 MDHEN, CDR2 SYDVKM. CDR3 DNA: TGTGCCAGCAGGGAGACAGGAGGAGCTAACTATGGCTACACCTTC. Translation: CASRETGGANYGYTF.

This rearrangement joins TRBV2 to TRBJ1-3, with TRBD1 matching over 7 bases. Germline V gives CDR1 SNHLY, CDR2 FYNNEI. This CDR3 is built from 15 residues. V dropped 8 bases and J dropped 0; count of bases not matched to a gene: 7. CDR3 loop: CASGGTAFSGNTIYF. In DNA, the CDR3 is TGTGCCAGCGGGGGGACAGCTTTCTCTGGAAACACCATATATTTT.

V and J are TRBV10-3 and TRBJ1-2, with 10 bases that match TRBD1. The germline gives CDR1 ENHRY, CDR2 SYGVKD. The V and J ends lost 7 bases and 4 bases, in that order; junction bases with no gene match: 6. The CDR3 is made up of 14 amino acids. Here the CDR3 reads CAITPGQGPYGYTF. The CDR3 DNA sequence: TGTGCCATCACCCCGGGACAGGGGCCCTATGGCTACACCTTC.

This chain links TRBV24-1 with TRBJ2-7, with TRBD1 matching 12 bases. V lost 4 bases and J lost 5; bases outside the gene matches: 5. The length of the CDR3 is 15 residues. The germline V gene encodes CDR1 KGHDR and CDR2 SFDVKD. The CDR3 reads CATSDPGQGAHEQYF. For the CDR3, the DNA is TGTGCCACCAGTGACCCGGGACAGGGGGCCCACGAGCAGTACTTC.

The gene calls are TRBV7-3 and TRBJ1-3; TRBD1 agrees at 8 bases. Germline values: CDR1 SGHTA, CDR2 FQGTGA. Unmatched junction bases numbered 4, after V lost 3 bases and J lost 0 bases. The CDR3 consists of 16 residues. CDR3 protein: CASSFTGGYSGNTIYF. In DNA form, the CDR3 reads TGTGCCAGCAGCTTCACAGGGGGATACTCTGGAAACACCATATATTTT.